This TCR beta chain was sequenced for a study of blood T cell repertoires in COVID-19. For the study at large: Samples came from the United States, Italy and Spain, spanning acute and convalescent COVID-19. Sources were T cells, B-cell-depleted T cells, or PBMCs; the material itself was cDNA or gDNA.

The CDR3 contains 15 residues. The V gene's germline CDR1 is SNHLY and CDR2 FYNNEI. V lost 3 bases and J lost 6, with 12 bases in between. In the original processing: Amplification of reference gene primers provided the estimated nucleated cell counts. The repertoire was sequenced with immunoSEQ multiplex PCR; TCRdb's copy has only in-frame clones and lacks some. V and J calls and clone size are copied from that table; D and trimming were computed from the DNA. Seen here are some 170,000 clones, 80% to 90% observed once, and the top ten hold 1.6%. Material: peripheral blood. The V and J genes are TRBV2 and TRBJ1-6; D might be TRBD1 (5 bases). This TCR came from a woman between 50 and 59 years old with acute or convalescent COVID-19. This CDR3 reads CASSDDFQGNSPLHF. CDR3 bases: TGTGCCAGCAGTGATGATTTTCAGGGTAATTCACCCCTCCACTTT. The whole variable domain, filled in from reference TRBV2 and TRBJ1-6, reads EPEVTQTPSHQVTQMGQEVILRCVPISNHLYFYWYRQILGQKVEFLVSFYNNEISEKSEIFDDQFSVERPDGSNFTLKIRSTKLEDSAMYFCASSDDFQGNSPLHFGNGTRLTVT.